This TCR beta chain was recorded in a study of regulatory T cells in long-lasting Graves disease. To make TCR beta libraries, researchers used iRepertoire HTBI primers and Arm-PCR of CDR3 regions. In TCRdb, the multiplex PCR reads were re-called with MiXCR into one record per CDR3 protein. The table has roughly 500,000 distinct CDR3 sequences, 9.5% to 15% seen once. Noted time point: newly diagnosed GD, antithyroid drugs for less than 3 months. PBMCs were the source of the RNA used for TCR sequencing. Patients came through an endocrinology department, and that department was in Xi'an, China. EDTA tubes were used for drawing approximately 9 milliliters of peripheral blood. Many counts were recorded for this clonotype. The CDR3 length is 16 residues. V lost 5 bases to trimming and J lost 1 base, with 17 bases between them. CDR1 SGHTA and CDR2 FQGTGA come from the germline V gene. These same records also appear under a second study, on T cells in Graves' hyperthyroidism and ophthalmopathy. That paper states: No ophthalmopathy progression within 18 months constituted stable Graves' hyperthyroidism. Most expanded thyroid clonotypes above 0.001 recurred in blood.

V usage is TRBV7-3 and J usage is TRBJ1-1, with D uncertain. Sample: peripheral blood mononuclear cells (PBMCs), taken at new diagnosis, from a patient treated with antithyroid drugs. The sequence came from a woman younger than 45 with Graves disease. CDR3 in amino acids: CASSLLGSPGNTEAFF. CDR3 nucleotide sequence: TGTGCCAGCAGCCTGCTGGGGAGCCCCGGGAACACTGAAGCTTTCTTT.